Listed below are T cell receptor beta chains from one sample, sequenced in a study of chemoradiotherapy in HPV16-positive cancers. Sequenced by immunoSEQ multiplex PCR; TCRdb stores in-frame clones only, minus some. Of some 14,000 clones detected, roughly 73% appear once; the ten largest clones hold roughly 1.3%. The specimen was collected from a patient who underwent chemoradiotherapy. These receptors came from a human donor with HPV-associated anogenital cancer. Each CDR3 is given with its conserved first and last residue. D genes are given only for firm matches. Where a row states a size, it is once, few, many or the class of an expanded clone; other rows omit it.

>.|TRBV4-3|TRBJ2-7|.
TGCGCCAGCAGCCAAGCATATGCGACAGAGTCCTACGAGCAGTACTTC
CASSQAYATESYEQYF
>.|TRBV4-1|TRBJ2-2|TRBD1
TGCGCCAGCAGATTCTTGTGGGACAGGGGGCCGGACACCGGGGAGCTGTTTTTT
CASRFLWDRGPDTGELFF
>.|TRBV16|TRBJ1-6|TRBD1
TGTGCCAGCAGCCAGGCGGGGCAGGGGGTTTCACCCCTCCACTTT
CASSQAGQGVSPLHF
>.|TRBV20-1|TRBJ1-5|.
TGCAGTGCGGCGAGGGATCAGCCCCAGCATTTT
CSAARDQPQHF
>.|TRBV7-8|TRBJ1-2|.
TGTGCCAGCAGCTTTACGGGCGGTGGCTACACCTTC
CASSFTGGGYTF
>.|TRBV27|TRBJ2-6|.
TGTGCCAGCAGTAACGCTGGGGCCAACGTCCTGACTTTC
CASSNAGANVLTF
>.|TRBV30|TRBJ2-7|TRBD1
TGTGCCTGGAGACTGACAGGGAACTCCTACGAGCAGTACTTC
CAWRLTGNSYEQYF
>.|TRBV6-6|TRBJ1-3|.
TGTGCCAGCAGTTACTACCCAGGGGGAAACACCATATATTTT
CASSYYPGGNTIYF
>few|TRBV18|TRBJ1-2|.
TGTGCCAGCTCACCACAGGGGACGACCAGATTTAACTATGGCTACACCTTC
CASSPQGTTRFNYGYTF
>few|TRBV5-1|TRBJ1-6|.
TGCGCCAGCAGCTTGAACATAGTGGATTCACCCCTCCACTTT
CASSLNIVDSPLHF
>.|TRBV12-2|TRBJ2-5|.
TGTGCAAGTCGCTTAGGGGATCAAGAGACCCAGTACTTC
CASRLGDQETQYF
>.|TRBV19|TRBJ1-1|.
TGTGCCAGTAGCCTCCATACAGGGTTTGGGAACACTGAAGCTTTCTTT
CASSLHTGFGNTEAFF